This T cell receptor (beta chain) was recovered during a study of blood T cell repertoires in COVID-19 (dated by TCRdb to the early 2020s). Turning to the overall study: The collaborator samples originated in the United States, Italy and Spain and spanned the acute and convalescent phases of COVID-19. The dataset comprised deeply sampled blood TCRbeta repertoires from subjects exposed to, actively infected with, or recovered from COVID-19. The samples were drawn from the first 160 participants of the ongoing ImmuneRACE study and from 950 to 1,500 subjects provided by 6 global collaborators. Nearly every sample came with metadata listing a de-identified subject ID, COVID-19 status, age in years and sex. The material from the prospective study consisted of cDNA or gDNA derived from T cells, B-cell-depleted T cells, or PBMCs. The repertoires were released in a freely available public database meant as a resource for research on the immune response to SARS-CoV-2. HLA class I and class II types, where available, came from metadata supplied by the sample provider rather than from assay-based typing.

Trimming takes 0 bases from V and 3 bases from J, and the germline ends sit 12 bases apart. CDR3 length: 15 amino acids, cysteine to phenylalanine. Of all the DNA, just the CDR3 is kept, 45 bases in frame from base 1. Based on the germline V gene, the CDR1 and CDR2 sequences are MNHEY and SVGAGI. For this clone: Its antigen is currently not known. No much larger clonotype is one base removed from it; base qualities were not supplied.

Results and caveats for the whole study, not just this receptor: The amount of clinical and demographic metadata varied by source and participant and was provided uncurated.

TCRbeta CDR3 regions were amplified from genomic DNA by means of the immunoSEQ Assay, a bias-controlled multiplex PCR. From the authors' description of their analysis: Nucleated cell counts per sample were estimated from amplification of reference gene primers within the assay. To quantify the absolute abundance of each unique TCRbeta CDR3 rearrangement, sequence reads were collapsed and filtered. For each sample, productive Simpson clonality was calculated by taking the square root of Simpson's diversity index across productive rearrangements. TCRdb limited this immuneACCESS table to in-frame rearrangements with V and J called. A share of clones is missing; checked studies link under half to unresolved V genes, and the rest is unexplained. That table is the source of V, J and clone size, and D and trimming were worked out from the DNA. Recorded for this sample are more than 200,000 clones; around four fifths of them occurred a single time. Approximately 4% of the sample is in the top ten clones.

Whole blood was collected in K2EDTA tubes by collaborating institutions according to the institutions' own protocols. For TCRbeta analysis, collaborator samples were shipped as frozen whole blood, as isolated PBMCs, or as DNA extracted from either sample type. The sequenced sample consisted of peripheral blood. The clonotype originates from a man aged 60 to 69 with acute or convalescent COVID-19. The chain couples TRBV6-5 to TRBJ2-7; the D gene is possibly TRBD2, with 5 bases matching. The CDR3 reads CASSYSIVGSYEQYF. In nucleotide form, the sequence is TGTGCCAGCAGTTACTCGATTGTGGGGAGCTACGAGCAGTACTTC.